Presented here are 22 T cell receptor beta chains from one specimen sequenced in a study of tumor-infiltrating lymphocytes in oesophageal squamous cell carcinoma. TCRdb called the PCR reads again in MiXCR, with one record for every CDR3 protein. Seen here are approximately 20,000 distinct CDR3 sequences, 36% observed once, and the top ten hold about 12%. Input material: esophageal tumor tissue. These receptor sequences come from a male donor with esophageal squamous cell carcinoma.

The V gene is TRBV28, the J gene TRBJ2-7; tentative D call: TRBD2 (6 bases). Per the germline V gene, CDR1 is MDHEN and CDR2 is SYDVKM. This CDR3 is built from 14 residues. V was shortened by 3 bases and J by 7 bases, with 16 bases between the two germline ends. The chain's CDR3 is CASSFGGRGREQYF. CDR3 nucleotide sequence: TGTGCCAGCAGTTTCGGGGGTCGGGGACGGGAGCAGTACTTC.

On this clonotype itself: Since no conserved phenylalanine or tryptophan closes the CDR3, a read error is the likely cause. No DNA is shown, since the ends of the CDR3 on it are uncertain; the CDR3 is the one TCRdb lists. The gene calls are TRBV6-1 and TRBJ2-3; TRBD2, the table's D call, lacks a check against the DNA. The CDR3 is 14 residues long, ends included. CDR1 is MNHNS, CDR2 SASEGT, per germline. The CDR3 here is CASSDDWRATPSVR.

In its sample, this clonotype was seen a few times. CDR3 nucleotide sequence: TGTGCCAGCAGTTTAACCCCGACAGGGTTTATTTCCTACGAGCAGTACTTC. It specifies CASSLTPTGFISYEQYF. The rearrangement uses TRBV27 and TRBJ2-7; TRBD1 matches 7 bases. The CDR3 runs to 17 residues. V lost 2 bases, J lost 1 base, and 11 bases stayed unmatched. Germline values: CDR1 MNHEY, CDR2 SMNVEV (reference sequence).

A word on this clonotype: At one end the junction does not follow the germline gene, possibly because of a read error. The rearrangement joins TRBV11-2 to TRBJ2-3, with TRBD1 matching over 8 bases. CDR1 SGHAT and CDR2 FQNNGV come from the germline V gene. This CDR3 contains 15 residues. DNA for the CDR3: TGTGCCAGCAGCTTAGACATGGGCAGGGGGCGCGAGCAGTACTTT. This translates into CASSLDMGRGREQYF.

This clonotype was counted at least ten times. At one of its ends the junction is not consistent with the germline gene, which may arise from a read error. J is TRBJ1-1 and V is TRBV5-4; TRBD1 might be the D (5 bases). This CDR3 spans 14 amino acids. Germline values: CDR1 SGHNT, CDR2 YYREEE (reference sequence). CDR3 in amino acids: CASSLALQGTEAFF. The DNA for the CDR3 is TGCGCCAGCAGCTTGGCCCTTCAGGGCACTGAAGCTTTCTTT. Using reference TRBV5-4 and TRBJ1-1 for the parts outside the CDR3, the full variable domain is ETGVTQSPTHLIKTRGQQVTLRCSSQSGHNTVSWYQQALGQGPQFIFQYYREEENGRGNFPPRFSGLQFPNYSSELNVNALELDDSALYLCASSLALQGTEAFFGQGTRLTVV.

This clonotype has at least ten counts. This sequence joins TRBV6-1 and TRBJ2-7; 9 nucleotides match TRBD2. CDR1 is MNHNS and CDR2 is SASEGT in the germline V gene. The CDR3 is 14 amino acids. With 6 bases clipped from V and 7 bases from J, the junction kept 10 bases outside the gene matches. CDR3 protein: CASRAGTSLPEQYF. The DNA for the CDR3 is TGTGCCAGCAGGGCTGGGACTAGCCTTCCTGAGCAGTACTTC.

Many counts were recorded for this clonotype. The chain is built from TRBV7-9 and TRBJ1-5, with 7 bases lining up with TRBD1. Germline CDR1 reads SEHNR; CDR2 reads FQNEAQ (reference sequence). The CDR3 has 15 residues. V lost 5 bases, J lost 0 bases, and 4 bases stayed unmatched. The CDR3 bases are TGTGCCAGCAGCGCGGGACAGTATAGCAATCAGCCCCAGCATTTT. Its translation: CASSAGQYSNQPQHF.

This clonotype was seen ten or more times. A much larger clone lies a single base off, so this may be a read error. The chain joins TRBV7-2 to TRBJ2-3, with D possibly matching TRBD2 (5 bases). V was clipped by 3 bases and J by 14 bases, with 21 bases between them. This CDR3 contains 14 residues. Germline loops: CDR1 SGHTA, CDR2 FQGNSA. This CDR3 reads CASSFGSNTGELYF. The CDR3 DNA follows: TGTGCCAGCAGCTTCGGCTCGAACACCGGGGAGCTGTATTTT. The variable domain in full, with the rest retrieved from reference TRBV7-2 and TRBJ2-3, is GAGVSQSPSNKVTEKGKDVELRCDPISGHTALYWYRQSLGQGLEFLIYFQGNSAPDKSGLPSDRFSAERTGGSVSTLTIQRTQQEDSAVYLCASSFGSNTGELYFGPGTRLTVL.

This clonotype was detected many times. This chain joins TRBV27 and TRBJ1-5, with a weak D call TRBD1 (6 bases). CDR1 and CDR2 from the germline V gene are MNHEY and SMNVEV (reference sequence). V was cut by 7 bases and J by 6 bases, with 13 bases left in between. CDR3 length: 13 amino acids. CDR3 sequence reads: CASKDPGAQPQHF. CDR3 sequence (DNA): TGTGCCAGCAAAGATCCGGGGGCTCAGCCCCAGCATTTT.

This clonotype has ten or more counts. The chain combines TRBV27 with TRBJ2-7, with 8 bases aligning to TRBD1. The V segment lost 5 bases and the J segment 3 bases; nucleotides outside the gene matches: 18. This CDR3 comprises 18 residues. CDR1 and CDR2 (germline): MNHEY, SMNVEV (reference sequence). The CDR3 DNA follows: TGTGCCAGCAGTCGTACCGGGACAGGCTCATCCTTCAACTACGAGCAGTACTTC. It translates to CASSRTGTGSSFNYEQYF.

This clonotype has a handful of counts. The rearrangement links TRBV5-1 to TRBJ2-2; D ambiguous. The CDR3 has 14 amino acids. CDR1 is SGHRS and CDR2 is YFSETQ in the germline V gene. V was cut by 4 bases and J by 5 bases, with 12 bases left in between. The CDR3 region is CASSVGISTGELFF. For the CDR3, the DNA is TGCGCCAGCAGCGTGGGGATATCTACCGGGGAGCTGTTTTTT.

A note on this clonotype: This is likely a read error, given that the CDR3 carries no conserved phenylalanine or tryptophan at its end. It is unclear where the CDR3 begins or ends on the DNA, so no DNA is shown, and the CDR3 is as TCRdb lists it. The gene calls are TRBV7-2 and TRBJ2-5; no check of the table's D call, TRBD2, against the DNA was made. CDR1 is SGHTA and CDR2 is FQGNSA in the germline V gene. With termini counted, the CDR3 has 15 amino acids. The CDR3 region is CASSSSPAGGLYFGS.

On this clonotype itself: This may arise from a read error, as a much more abundant clone is one base away. This chain joins TRBV27 and TRBJ2-5; 10 bases are shared with TRBD1. The J call may not be correct, given that the DNA end is closer to TRBJ2-1. CDR1 MNHEY and CDR2 SMNVEV come from the germline V gene (reference sequence). This CDR3 spans 16 amino acids. The CDR3 DNA is TGTGCCAGCAGTAGGACAGGGGGATTTGCAGTCTACGAGCAGTTCTTC. This sequence encodes CASSRTGGFAVYEQFF.

V and J are TRBV7-3 and TRBJ2-1, with TRBD2 identical over 7 bases. TRBJ2-7 explains the end of the DNA better; the J call may be wrong. There are 16 residues in the CDR3. Germline V gene sequence: CDR1 SGHTA, CDR2 FQGTGA. The DNA for the CDR3 is TGTGCCAGCAGCTGGCGACTAGCAAGTAATCACAATGAGCAGTACTTC. This sequence encodes CASSWRLASNHNEQYF.

V is TRBV10-2 and J is TRBJ1-5; D uncertain. This CDR3 is built from 13 residues. Trimming stripped 6 bases from V and 6 bases from J, with 12 bases between. From germline, CDR1 is WSHSY and CDR2 SAAADI. The CDR3 is CASRPNHFQPQHF. CDR3 nucleotide sequence: TGCGCCAGCAGGCCTAACCATTTTCAGCCCCAGCATTTT.

This rearrangement joins TRBV13 to TRBJ1-2, with 8 bases that match TRBD1. CDR3 length: 15 amino acids. V was pared by 1 base and J by 5 bases, with 6 bases of the junction left unmatched. CDR1 is PRHDT and CDR2 is FYEKMQ in the germline V gene (reference sequence). The CDR3 nucleotides are TGTGCCAGCAGCTTAGTTCAGGGGGCTTGGTATGGCTACACCTTC. Translation: CASSLVQGAWYGYTF.

V usage is TRBV7-2 and J usage is TRBJ2-1, with TRBD2 matching over 9 bases. Germline V lookup: CDR1 SGHTA, CDR2 FQGNSA. The J segment lost 2 bases and the V segment lost 7 bases, leaving 6 bases of the junction unmatched. CDR3 length: 15 amino acids. In nucleotides, the CDR3 is TGTGCCAGCACCATAGCGGGAGATGCCTACAATGAGCAGTTCTTC. Translated: CASTIAGDAYNEQFF.

As for this clonotype: A much larger clonotype is one base distant, so this may be a read error. The chain couples TRBV11-2 to TRBJ2-5; 7 bases are shared with TRBD1. Germline V gene sequence: CDR1 SGHAT, CDR2 FQNNGV. V gave up 2 bases and J gave up 11 bases; unmatched junction bases: 11. The CDR3 has 14 amino acids. CDR3 loop: CASSLQQGYNEQYF. CDR3 in DNA: TGTGCCAGCAGCTTACAACAGGGGTATAATGAGCAGTACTTC.

By sample fraction, this clonotype is medium-sized. This chain uses TRBV10-3 with TRBJ2-7; 7 bases fit TRBD1. This CDR3 contains 14 residues. J gave up 2 bases and V 10 bases, and 11 bases lay outside the gene matches. From germline, CDR1 is ENHRY and CDR2 SYGVKD. Here the CDR3 DNA reads TGTGCCAGCATAAGACGGGACAGTCCCTACGAGCAGTACTTC. This gives the protein CASIRRDSPYEQYF.

This clonotype appeared many times. The V gene is TRBV28, the J gene TRBJ2-5; the match to TRBD2 covers 12 bases. V shed 4 bases and J 6 bases; nucleotides not matched to a gene: 18. There are 19 residues in the CDR3. Germline lookup yields CDR1 MDHEN and CDR2 SYDVKM. CDR3 region: CASSYILAGGFSFWKTQYF. Written as DNA, the CDR3 is TGTGCCAGCAGTTACATCCTAGCGGGAGGGTTTTCTTTTTGGAAGACCCAGTACTTC.

This clonotype has only one observation. This rearrangement joins TRBV7-8 to TRBJ2-1, with D perhaps TRBD1 (5 bases). V was pared by 0 bases and J by 8 bases, with 14 bases between. The CDR3 consists of 15 residues. Germline V gene lookup returns CDR1 SGHVS and CDR2 FQNEAQ. Here the CDR3 DNA reads TGTGCCAGCAGCTTAGCCGGACCCAGGGAAGATGAGCAGTTCTTC. It encodes CASSLAGPREDEQFF. The full variable domain, with the rest looked up from reference TRBV7-8 and TRBJ2-1, is GAGVSQSPRYKVAKRGQDVALRCDPISGHVSLFWYQQALGQGPEFLTYFQNEAQLDKSGLPSDRFFAERPEGSVSTLKIQRTQQEDSAVYLCASSLAGPREDEQFFGPGTRLTVL.

This clonotype came up many times. J is TRBJ2-6 and V is TRBV2; TRBD1 aligns across 12 bases. CDR3 size: 19 residues. V dropped 5 bases and J dropped 4; count of bases not matched to a gene: 12. Looked up from germline, CDR1 is SNHLY and CDR2 is FYNNEI. The chain's CDR3 is CASSFLGGQGASGANVLTF. The CDR3 nucleotides read TGTGCCAGCAGTTTCCTTGGGGGACAGGGGGCGTCCGGGGCCAACGTCCTGACTTTC.